Below, one TCR beta chain is given with its context. The germline CDR1 and CDR2 sequences are SGHTA and FQGNSA. CDR3 length equals 16 residues. J gave up 7 bases and V 1 base, and 8 bases lay outside the gene matches. This sample stems from a study of identical twins. Carrying unique molecular identifiers, the cDNA also gained a universal primer site through template switching. TCRdb re-called the 5' RACE reads through MiXCR, storing one row per CDR3 protein. The top ten hold roughly 0.3% of the sample, which has approximately 1.8 million distinct CDR3 sequences, about 32% seen once. The chain has TRBV7-2 and TRBJ1-4; 8 positions match TRBD1. Sequenced sample: cord blood. The clonotype was recovered from a newborn girl in good health. CDR3 in amino acids: CASSLDPGQGSEKLFF. The CDR3 nucleotides read TGTGCCAGCAGCTTAGATCCCGGACAGGGTAGTGAAAAACTGTTTTTT.